This record concerns one T cell receptor (beta chain) sequence. What it binds is unknown. Germline assignment: CDR1 MDHEN and CDR2 SYDVKM. The CDR3 runs to 16 residues. The V gene lost 5 bases and the J gene lost 0 bases, with 16 bases spanning the gap. The sample comes from a study of response to subunit inactivated influenza vaccine. Study findings and constraints: With each seasonal influenza vaccination, the authors suggested, few new T cells are recruited.

MiXCR, run by TCRdb on the RT-PCR reads, gives a single entry per CDR3 protein. Found here are fewer than 750,000 distinct CDR3 sequences, around 13% of them singletons; the top ten hold 8.5% to 14%. The rearrangement uses TRBV28 and TRBJ1-1, with a possible D match to TRBD1 (6 bases). This sequence was found in a man aged 50 or older who received an inactivated influenza vaccine. This specimen was PBMCs from blood, taken 11 to 12 days after vaccination. CDR3 region: CASSQGWDNLNTEAFF. CDR3 coding DNA: TGTGCCAGCAGTCAGGGATGGGACAACTTGAACACTGAAGCTTTCTTT.